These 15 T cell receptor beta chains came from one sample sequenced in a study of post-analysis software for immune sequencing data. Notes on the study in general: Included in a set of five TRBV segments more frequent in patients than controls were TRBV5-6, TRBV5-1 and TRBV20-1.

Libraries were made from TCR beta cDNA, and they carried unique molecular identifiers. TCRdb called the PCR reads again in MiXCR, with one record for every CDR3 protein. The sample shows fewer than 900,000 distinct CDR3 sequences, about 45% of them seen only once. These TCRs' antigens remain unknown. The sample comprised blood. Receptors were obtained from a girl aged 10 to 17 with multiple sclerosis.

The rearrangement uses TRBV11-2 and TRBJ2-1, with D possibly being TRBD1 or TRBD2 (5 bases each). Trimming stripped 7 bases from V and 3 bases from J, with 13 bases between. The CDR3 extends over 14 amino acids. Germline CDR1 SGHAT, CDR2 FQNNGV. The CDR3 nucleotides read TGTGCCAGCACCCAGACGAGGGGCTACAATGAGCAGTTCTTC. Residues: CASTQTRGYNEQFF.

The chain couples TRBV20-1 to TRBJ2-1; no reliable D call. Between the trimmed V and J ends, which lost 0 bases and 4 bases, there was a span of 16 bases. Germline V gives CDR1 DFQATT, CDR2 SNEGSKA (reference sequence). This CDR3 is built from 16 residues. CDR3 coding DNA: TGCAGTGCTAGAGACCCTCTCCGGGTGTGGTACAATGAGCAGTTCTTC. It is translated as CSARDPLRVWYNEQFF.

CDR3 region: CATSREPGGLDNEQFF. In DNA, the CDR3 is TGTGCCACCAGCAGAGAGCCAGGGGGCCTTGACAATGAGCAGTTCTTC. This chain joins TRBV15 and TRBJ2-1, with 8 bases aligning to TRBD1. The trim removed 0 bases at V and 5 bases at J, leaving 6 bases unmatched. The CDR3 totals 16 residues. Germline-derived CDR1 and CDR2 are LNHNV and YYDKDF (reference sequence).

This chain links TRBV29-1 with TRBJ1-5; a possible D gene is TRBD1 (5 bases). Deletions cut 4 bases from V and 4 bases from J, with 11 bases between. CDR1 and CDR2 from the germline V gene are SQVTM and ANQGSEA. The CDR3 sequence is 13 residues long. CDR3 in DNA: TGCAGCGTTGGATGGGGACTGAATCAGCCCCAGCATTTT. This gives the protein CSVGWGLNQPQHF.

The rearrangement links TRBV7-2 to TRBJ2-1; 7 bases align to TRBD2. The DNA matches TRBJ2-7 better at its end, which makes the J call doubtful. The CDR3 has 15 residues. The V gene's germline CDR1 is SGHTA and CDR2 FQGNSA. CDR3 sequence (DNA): TGTACCAGCAGCTTAGAGACTAGCAAAGGCTACGAGCAGTACTTC. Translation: CTSSLETSKGYEQYF.

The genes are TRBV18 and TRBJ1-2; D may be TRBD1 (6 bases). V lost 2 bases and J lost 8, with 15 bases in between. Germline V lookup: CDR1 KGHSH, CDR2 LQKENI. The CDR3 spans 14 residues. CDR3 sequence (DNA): TGTGCCAGCTCACCAGCAGGGGCTCGAGGAGGCTACACCTTC. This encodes CASSPAGARGGYTF.

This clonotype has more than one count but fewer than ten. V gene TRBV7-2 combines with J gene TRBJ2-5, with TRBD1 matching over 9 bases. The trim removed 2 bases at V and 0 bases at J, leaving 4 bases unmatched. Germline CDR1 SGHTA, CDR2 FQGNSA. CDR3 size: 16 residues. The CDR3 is CASSLMTGGHQETQYF. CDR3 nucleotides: TGTGCCAGCAGCTTAATGACAGGGGGTCACCAAGAGACCCAGTACTTC.

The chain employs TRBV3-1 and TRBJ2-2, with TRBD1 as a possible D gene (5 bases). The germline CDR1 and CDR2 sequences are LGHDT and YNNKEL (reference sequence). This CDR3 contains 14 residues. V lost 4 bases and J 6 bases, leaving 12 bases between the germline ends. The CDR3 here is CASSPMQGSGELFF. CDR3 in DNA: TGTGCCAGCAGCCCGATGCAGGGTTCCGGGGAGCTGTTTTTT.

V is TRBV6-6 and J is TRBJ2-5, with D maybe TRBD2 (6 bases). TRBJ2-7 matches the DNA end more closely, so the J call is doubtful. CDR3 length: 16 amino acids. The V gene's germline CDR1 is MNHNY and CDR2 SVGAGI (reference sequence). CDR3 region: CASSFGGSLGSYEQYF. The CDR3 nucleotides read TGTGCCAGCAGTTTCGGGGGTTCCCTCGGCTCCTACGAGCAGTACTTC.

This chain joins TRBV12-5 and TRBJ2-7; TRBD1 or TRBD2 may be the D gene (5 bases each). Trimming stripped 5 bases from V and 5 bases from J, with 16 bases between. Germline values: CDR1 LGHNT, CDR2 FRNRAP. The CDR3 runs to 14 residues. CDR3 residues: CASGPRDALHEQYF. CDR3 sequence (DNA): TGTGCTAGTGGTCCCAGGGACGCACTCCACGAGCAGTACTTC.

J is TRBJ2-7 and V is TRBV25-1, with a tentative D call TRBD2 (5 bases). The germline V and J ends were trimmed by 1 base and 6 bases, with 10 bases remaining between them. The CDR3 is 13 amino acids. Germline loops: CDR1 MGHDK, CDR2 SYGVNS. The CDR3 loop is CASSEFRGVEQYF. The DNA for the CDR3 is TGTGCCAGCAGTGAATTCCGGGGAGTCGAGCAGTACTTC.

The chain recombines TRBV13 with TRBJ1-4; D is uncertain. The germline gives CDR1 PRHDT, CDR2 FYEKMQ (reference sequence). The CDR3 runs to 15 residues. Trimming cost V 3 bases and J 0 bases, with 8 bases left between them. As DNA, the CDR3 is TGTGCCAGCAGCTTCTTGGGAGCAACTAATGAAAAACTGTTTTTT. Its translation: CASSFLGATNEKLFF.

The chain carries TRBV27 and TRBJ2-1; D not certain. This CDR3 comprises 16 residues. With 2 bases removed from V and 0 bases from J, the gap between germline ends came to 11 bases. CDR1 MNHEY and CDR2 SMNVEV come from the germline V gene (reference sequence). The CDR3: CASSLLVPSSYNEQFF. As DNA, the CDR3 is TGTGCCAGCAGTTTACTAGTCCCTAGCTCCTACAATGAGCAGTTCTTC.

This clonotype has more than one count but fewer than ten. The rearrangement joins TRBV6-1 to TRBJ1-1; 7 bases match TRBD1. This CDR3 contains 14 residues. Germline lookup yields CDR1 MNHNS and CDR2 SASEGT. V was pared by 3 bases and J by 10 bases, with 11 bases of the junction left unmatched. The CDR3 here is CASSEYRDRDSAFF. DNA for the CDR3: TGTGCCAGCAGTGAGTACCGGGACAGAGATTCAGCTTTCTTT.

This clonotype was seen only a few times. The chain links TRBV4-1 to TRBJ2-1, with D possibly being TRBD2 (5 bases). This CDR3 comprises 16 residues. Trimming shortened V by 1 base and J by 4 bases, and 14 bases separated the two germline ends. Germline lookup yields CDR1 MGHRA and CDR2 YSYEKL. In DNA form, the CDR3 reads TGCGCCAGCAGCCAAGCTCTAGGAGGTTCTTACAATGAGCAGTTCTTC. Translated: CASSQALGGSYNEQFF.